This TCR beta chain was sequenced for a study of blood T cell repertoires in COVID-19. As for the study in general: Nucleic acid was either cDNA or gDNA, and it came from T cells, B-cell-depleted T cells, or PBMCs.

This CDR3 has 16 residues. V lost 0 bases, J lost 4 bases, and 15 bases lay in between. Per germline, CDR1 SGHDN and CDR2 FVKESK. The data were produced by immunoSEQ multiplex PCR, yet TCRdb's version contains in-frame clones alone and is incomplete. Of roughly 250,000 clones in the sample, approximately 90% were seen once. Sequences were obtained from PBMCs or T cells enriched from blood (not recorded which). The source of this sequence is a woman under 40 with acute COVID-19. V and J are TRBV14 and TRBJ1-1; D possibly corresponds to TRBD1 (6 bases). The CDR3 DNA reads as TGTGCCAGCAGCCAAGATCCTACAAGAGGGGGCACTGAAGCTTTCTTT. Translating gives CASSQDPTRGGTEAFF.